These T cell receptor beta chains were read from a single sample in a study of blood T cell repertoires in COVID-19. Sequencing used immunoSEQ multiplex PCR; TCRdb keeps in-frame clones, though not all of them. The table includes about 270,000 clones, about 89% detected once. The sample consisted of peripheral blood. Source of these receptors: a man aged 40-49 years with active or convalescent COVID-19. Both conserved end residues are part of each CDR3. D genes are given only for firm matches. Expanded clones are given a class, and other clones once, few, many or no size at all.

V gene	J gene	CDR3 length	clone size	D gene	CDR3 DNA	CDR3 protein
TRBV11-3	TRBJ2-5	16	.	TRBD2	TGTGCCAGCAGCTTAGTACTAGCGGGAGGAGGAGAGACCCAGTACTTC	CASSLVLAGGGETQYF
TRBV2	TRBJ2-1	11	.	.	TGTGCCAGCAAGGACAGCAATGAGCAGTTCTTC	CASKDSNEQFF
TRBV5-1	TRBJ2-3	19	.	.	TGCGCCAGCAGCTTGGCTCGCGGAACGGCGGAGAGTAGCACAGATACGCAGTATTTT	CASSLARGTAESSTDTQYF
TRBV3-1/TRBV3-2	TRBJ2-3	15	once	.	TGTGCCAGCAGCCCCCGGCAGCGGGGCACAGATACGCAGTATTTT	CASSPRQRGTDTQYF
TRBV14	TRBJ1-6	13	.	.	TGTGCCAGCAGCCCGAGAACAGATTCACCCCTCCACTTT	CASSPRTDSPLHF
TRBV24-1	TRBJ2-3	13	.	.	TGTGCCACCAGCGCCAGGAACACAGATACGCAGTATTTT	CATSARNTDTQYF
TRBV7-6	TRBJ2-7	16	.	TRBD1	TGTGCCAGCAGCTTATCTCCACCGGGACAGACCTACGAGCAGTACTTC	CASSLSPPGQTYEQYF
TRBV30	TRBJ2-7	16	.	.	TGTGCCTGGAATGTAGGCGGAGGAGGCCCCGCTGGGGAGCAGTACTTC	CAWNVGGGGPAGEQYF
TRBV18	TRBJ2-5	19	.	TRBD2	TGTGCCAGCTCACCTAATGCAGGAGCTAGCGGACCGGCCCAAGAGACCCAGTACTTC	CASSPNAGASGPAQETQYF
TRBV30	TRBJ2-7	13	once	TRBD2	TGTGCCTGGTCGAGCGGGGGTTCCTACGAGCAGTACTTC	CAWSSGGSYEQYF
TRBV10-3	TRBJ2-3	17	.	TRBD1	TGTGCCATCAGTGTTTCTCCGACAGGGGTTAGCACAGATACGCAGTATTTT	CAISVSPTGVSTDTQYF
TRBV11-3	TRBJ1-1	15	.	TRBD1	TGTGCCAGCAGCCTGGGACAGGGATTAGATACTGAAGCTTTCTTT	CASSLGQGLDTEAFF
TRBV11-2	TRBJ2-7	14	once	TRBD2	TGTGCCAGCAGTGTAGCGGGAGGCACCTACGAGCAGTACTTC	CASSVAGGTYEQYF
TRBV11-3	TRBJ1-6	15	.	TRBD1	TGTGCCAGCATAAACAGGGGACAGGGTGTTTCACCCCTCCACTTT	CASINRGQGVSPLHF
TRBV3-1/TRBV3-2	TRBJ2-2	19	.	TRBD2	TGTGCCAGCAGCCAAGTCGCGACTAGCGGGAGGGCCGTCGGCGGGGAGCTGTTTTTT	CASSQVATSGRAVGGELFF
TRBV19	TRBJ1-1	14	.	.	TGTGCCAGTATCTCGCTGGGGGGGAACACTGAAGCTTTCTTT	CASISLGGNTEAFF
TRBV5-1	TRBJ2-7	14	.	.	TGCGCCAGCTGGACCAGGGAATTTCCCTACGAGCAGTACTTC	CASWTREFPYEQYF
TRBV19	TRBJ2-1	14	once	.	TGTGCCAGTAGTGCGGGGTACTCCTACAATGAGCAGTTCTTC	CASSAGYSYNEQFF
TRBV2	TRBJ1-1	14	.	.	TGTGCCAGCAGTGAAGCCCGGGGGAACACTGAAGCTTTCTTT	CASSEARGNTEAFF
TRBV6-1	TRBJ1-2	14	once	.	TGTGCCAGCAGTGACCCCGGAGGACCTCATGGCTACACCTTC	CASSDPGGPHGYTF
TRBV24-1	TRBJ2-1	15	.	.	TGTGCCACCAGTGCTGGGGACAACCTCTACAATGAGCAGTTCTTC	CATSAGDNLYNEQFF
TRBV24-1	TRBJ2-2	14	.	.	TGTGCCACCAGTGAGGGCACAGTCGCCGGGGAGCTGTTTTTT	CATSEGTVAGELFF
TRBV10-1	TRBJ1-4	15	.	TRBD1	TGCGCCAGCAGTGAGTCGGGACAGGTGGGGGAAAAACTGTTTTTT	CASSESGQVGEKLFF
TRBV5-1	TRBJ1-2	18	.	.	TGCGCCAGCAGCTCGCCCCGGGACATAGGACCCGGCTACTATGGCTACACCTTC	CASSSPRDIGPGYYGYTF
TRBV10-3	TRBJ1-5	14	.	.	TGTGCCATCAGTACACAGGGAGGGTTGCAGCCCCAGCATTTT	CAISTQGGLQPQHF
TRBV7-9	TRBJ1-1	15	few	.	TGTGCCAGCAGCCTAGGGGGGCGGTTGAACACTGAAGCTTTCTTT	CASSLGGRLNTEAFF
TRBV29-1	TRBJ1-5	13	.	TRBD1	TGCAGCGCCGGACAGGCTTACAATCAGCCCCAGCATTTT	CSAGQAYNQPQHF
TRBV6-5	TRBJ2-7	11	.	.	TGTGCCAGCCGGTCCTCCTACGAGCAGTACTTC	CASRSSYEQYF
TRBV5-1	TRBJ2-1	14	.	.	TGCGCCAGCAGCGCTGGGCCGGGAGACAATGAGCAGTTCTTC	CASSAGPGDNEQFF
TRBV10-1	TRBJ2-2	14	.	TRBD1	TGCGCCAGCAGCGTTGGGACAGCCAAACGGGAGCTGTTTTTT	CASSVGTAKRELFF
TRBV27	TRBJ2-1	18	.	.	TGTGCCAGCAGTCCAAAGGGAACAGGAGTAGCTACCTACAATGAGCAGTTCTTC	CASSPKGTGVATYNEQFF
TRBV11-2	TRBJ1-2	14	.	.	TGTGCCAGCAGCCCGGGGGTGGGGCCCGTCGGCTACACCTTC	CASSPGVGPVGYTF
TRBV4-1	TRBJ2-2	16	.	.	TGCGCCAGCAGCCAACCAGGGGCGGGCTCCCCCGGGGAGCTGTTTTTT	CASSQPGAGSPGELFF
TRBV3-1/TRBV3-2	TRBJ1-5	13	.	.	TGTGCCAGCAGCCAAGAGAGAGTTCAGCCCCAGCATTTT	CASSQERVQPQHF
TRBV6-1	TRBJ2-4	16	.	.	TGTGCCAGCAGTGAAGTACCGACTCTAGCCAAAAACATTCAGTACTTC	CASSEVPTLAKNIQYF
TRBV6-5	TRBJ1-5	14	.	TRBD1	TGTGCCAGCAGTTACGGGCAGGGGGCCCAGCCCCAGCATTTT	CASSYGQGAQPQHF